A selection of T cell receptor beta chains follows, all from one sample in a study of shared clonotypes between healthy human individuals. Generated by immunoSEQ multiplex PCR, the TCRdb table keeps only in-frame clones and is missing some. The sample has millions of clones, over 85% seen once. The sequenced material came from naive CD4+ T cells sorted from blood. Receptors were obtained from a man between 18 and 29 years old in good health. Each CDR3 is given with its conserved first and last residue. A D gene is named only where the DNA matches it firmly. Rows give clone size only sometimes, using once, few, many, or a class for an expanded clone.

D: NA; J: TRBJ1-6; V: TRBV7-2; size: NA; CDR3: CASRGPNSPLHF; DNA: TGTGCCAGCAGGGGACCAAATTCACCCCTCCACTTT
D: NA; J: TRBJ2-2; V: TRBV7-8; size: once; CDR3: CASSSLDQNTGELFF; DNA: TGTGCCAGCAGCTCCTTGGACCAGAACACCGGGGAGCTGTTTTTT
D: TRBD1; J: TRBJ1-2; V: TRBV11-2; size: once; CDR3: CASSPQGVGYGYTF; DNA: TGTGCCAGCAGCCCACAGGGGGTGGGCTATGGCTACACCTTC
D: TRBD2; J: TRBJ2-4; V: TRBV6-1; size: NA; CDR3: CASRARLAFFPHF; DNA: TGTGCCAGCAGGGCAAGACTAGCGTTTTTCCCCCACTTC
D: NA; J: TRBJ2-5; V: TRBV2; size: NA; CDR3: CASSGRGGGETQYF; DNA: TGTGCCAGCAGTGGCCGCGGGGGCGGGGAGACCCAGTACTTC
D: TRBD2; J: TRBJ2-5; V: TRBV5-1; size: NA; CDR3: CASSADSGRETQYF; DNA: TGCGCCAGCAGCGCGGACAGCGGGAGAGAGACCCAGTACTTC
D: TRBD1; J: TRBJ2-2; V: TRBV6-5; size: NA; CDR3: CASSGTGKTGELFF; DNA: TGTGCCAGCAGCGGGACAGGGAAGACCGGGGAGCTGTTTTTT
D: TRBD1; J: TRBJ1-6; V: TRBV10-3; size: once; CDR3: CAISDTGTANSPLHF; DNA: TGTGCCATCAGTGACACCGGGACAGCTAATTCACCCCTCCACTTT
D: TRBD2; J: TRBJ2-7; V: TRBV7-2; size: NA; CDR3: CASSPWGGIPYEQYF; DNA: TGTGCCAGCAGCCCTTGGGGGGGAATTCCCTACGAGCAGTACTTC
D: NA; J: TRBJ2-7; V: TRBV2; size: NA; CDR3: CASSPDRSYEEQYF; DNA: TGTGCCAGCAGCCCCGACAGGAGCTACGAGGAGCAGTACTTC
D: NA; J: TRBJ1-1; V: TRBV2; size: NA; CDR3: CASSPGEGFWTEAFF; DNA: TGTGCCAGCAGTCCTGGGGAAGGGTTTTGGACTGAAGCTTTCTTT
D: NA; J: TRBJ1-4; V: TRBV6-4; size: once; CDR3: CASRLKEKLFF; DNA: TGTGCCAGCAGACTCAAGGAAAAACTGTTTTTT
D: NA; J: TRBJ1-6; V: TRBV18; size: NA; CDR3: CASSLEGPIYNSPLHF; DNA: TGTGCCAGCTCACTTGAGGGGCCTATCTATAATTCACCCCTCCACTTT
D: NA; J: TRBJ2-3; V: TRBV28; size: NA; CDR3: CASRIQGGPDTQYF; DNA: TGTGCCAGCAGAATTCAGGGGGGGCCAGATACGCAGTATTTT
D: NA; J: TRBJ2-3; V: TRBV5-8; size: once; CDR3: CASSPLPGTSTDTQYF; DNA: TGTGCCAGCAGCCCATTACCCGGAACTAGTACAGATACGCAGTATTTT
D: NA; J: TRBJ1-5; V: TRBV28; size: NA; CDR3: CASSRPGRIFNQPQHF; DNA: TGTGCCAGCAGTCGACCGGGACGGATCTTCAATCAGCCCCAGCATTTT
D: NA; J: TRBJ2-5; V: TRBV7-2; size: NA; CDR3: CASSSGPQSGQETQYF; DNA: TGTGCCAGCAGCTCCGGACCACAATCAGGACAGGAGACCCAGTACTTC